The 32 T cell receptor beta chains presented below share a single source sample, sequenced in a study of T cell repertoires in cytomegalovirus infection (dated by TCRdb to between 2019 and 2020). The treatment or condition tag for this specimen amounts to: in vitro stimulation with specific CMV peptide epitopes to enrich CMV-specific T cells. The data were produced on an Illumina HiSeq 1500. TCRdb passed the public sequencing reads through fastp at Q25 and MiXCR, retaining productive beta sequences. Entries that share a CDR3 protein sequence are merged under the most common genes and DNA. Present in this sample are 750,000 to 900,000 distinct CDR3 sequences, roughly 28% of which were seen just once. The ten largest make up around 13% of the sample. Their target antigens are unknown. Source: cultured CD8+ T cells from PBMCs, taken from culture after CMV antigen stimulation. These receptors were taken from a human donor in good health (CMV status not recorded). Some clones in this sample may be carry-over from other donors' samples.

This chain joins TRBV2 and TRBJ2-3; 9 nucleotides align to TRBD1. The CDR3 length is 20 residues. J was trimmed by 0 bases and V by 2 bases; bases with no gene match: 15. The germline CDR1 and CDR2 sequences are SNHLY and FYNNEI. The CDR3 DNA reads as TGTGCCAGCAGTGAATGGGGAGGGGACAGGGTTTTCTCTAGCACAGATACGCAGTATTTT. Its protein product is CASSEWGGDRVFSSTDTQYF.

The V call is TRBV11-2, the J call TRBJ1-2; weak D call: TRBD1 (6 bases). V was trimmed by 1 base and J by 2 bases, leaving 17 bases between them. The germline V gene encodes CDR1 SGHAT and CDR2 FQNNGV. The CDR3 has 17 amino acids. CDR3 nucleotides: TGTGCCAGCAGCTTAGGCCCCTATGGGACACAGAACTATGGCTACACCTTC. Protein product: CASSLGPYGTQNYGYTF.

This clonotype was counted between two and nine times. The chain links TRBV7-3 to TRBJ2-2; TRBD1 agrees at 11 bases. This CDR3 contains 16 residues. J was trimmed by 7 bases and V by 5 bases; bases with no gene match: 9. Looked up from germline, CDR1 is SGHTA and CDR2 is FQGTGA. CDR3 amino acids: CASSATGTGGSGELFF. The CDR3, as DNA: TGTGCCAGCAGCGCCACCGGGACAGGGGGTAGCGGGGAGCTGTTTTTT.

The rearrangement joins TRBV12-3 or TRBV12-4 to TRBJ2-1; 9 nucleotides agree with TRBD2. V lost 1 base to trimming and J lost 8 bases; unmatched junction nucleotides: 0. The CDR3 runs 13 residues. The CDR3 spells CASSLGLADEQFF. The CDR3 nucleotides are TGTGCCAGCAGTTTAGGACTAGCGGATGAGCAGTTCTTC.

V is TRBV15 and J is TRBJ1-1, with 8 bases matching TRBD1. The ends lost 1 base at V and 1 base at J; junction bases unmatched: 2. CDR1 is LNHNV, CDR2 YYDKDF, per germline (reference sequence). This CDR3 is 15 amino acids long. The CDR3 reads CATSRVTGENTEAFF. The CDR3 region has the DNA TGTGCCACCAGCAGAGTGACAGGGGAGAACACTGAAGCTTTCTTT.

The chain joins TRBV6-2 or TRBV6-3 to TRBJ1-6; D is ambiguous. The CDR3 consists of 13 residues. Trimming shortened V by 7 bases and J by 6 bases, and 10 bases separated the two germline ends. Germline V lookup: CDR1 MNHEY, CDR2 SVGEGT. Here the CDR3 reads CASTWTGNSPLHF. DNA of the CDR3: TGTGCCAGCACCTGGACGGGTAATTCACCCCTCCACTTT.

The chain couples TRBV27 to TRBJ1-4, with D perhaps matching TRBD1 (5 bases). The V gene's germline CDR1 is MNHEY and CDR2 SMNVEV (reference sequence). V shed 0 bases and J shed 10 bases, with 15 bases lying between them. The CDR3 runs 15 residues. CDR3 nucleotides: TGTGCCAGCAGTTTATCGGGCGGCGGGACGGCAAAACTGTTTTTT. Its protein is CASSLSGGGTAKLFF.

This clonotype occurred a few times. The CDR3 region has the DNA TGTGCCAGCAGCGCAACCACAGGGTTCGTGGGCTACACCTTC. Protein: CASSATTGFVGYTF. The J gene is TRBJ1-2, the V gene TRBV7-8; D is possibly TRBD1 (6 bases). Germline V lookup: CDR1 SGHVS, CDR2 FQNEAQ. Trimming removed 5 bases from V and 8 bases from J, with 18 bases in between. This CDR3 contains 14 residues.

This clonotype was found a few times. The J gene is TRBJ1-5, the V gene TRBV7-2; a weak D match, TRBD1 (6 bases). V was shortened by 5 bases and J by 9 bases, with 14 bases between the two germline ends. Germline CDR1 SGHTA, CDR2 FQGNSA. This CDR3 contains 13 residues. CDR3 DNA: TGTGCCAGCAGCCGAGGGGGGTATCGGCCCCAGCATTTT. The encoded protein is CASSRGGYRPQHF.

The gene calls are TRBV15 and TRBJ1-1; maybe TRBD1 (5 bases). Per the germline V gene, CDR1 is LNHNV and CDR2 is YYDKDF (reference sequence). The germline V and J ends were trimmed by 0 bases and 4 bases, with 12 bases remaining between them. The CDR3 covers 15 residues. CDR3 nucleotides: TGTGCCACCAGCAGAGATAGGGGAGGGCTCACTGAAGCTTTCTTT. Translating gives CATSRDRGGLTEAFF.

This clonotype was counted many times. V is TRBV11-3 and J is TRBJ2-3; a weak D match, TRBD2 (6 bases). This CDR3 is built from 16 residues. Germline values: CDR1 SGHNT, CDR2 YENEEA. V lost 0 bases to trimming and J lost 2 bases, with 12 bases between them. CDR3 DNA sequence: TGTGCCAGCAGCTTAGATGACGCGGGGAACACAGATACGCAGTATTTT. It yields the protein CASSLDDAGNTDTQYF.

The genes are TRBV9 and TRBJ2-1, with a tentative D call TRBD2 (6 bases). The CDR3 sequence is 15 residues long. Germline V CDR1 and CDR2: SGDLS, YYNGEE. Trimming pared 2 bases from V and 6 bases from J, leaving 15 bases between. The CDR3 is CASSVSGQGGNEQFF. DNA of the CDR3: TGTGCCAGCAGCGTTTCGGGGCAGGGAGGCAATGAGCAGTTCTTC.

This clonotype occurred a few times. The CDR3 region has the DNA TGTGCCAGCAGCTTTTGGGACAGAACAACTAATGAAAAACTGTTTTTT. Its protein is CASSFWDRTTNEKLFF. The V gene is TRBV5-4, the J gene TRBJ1-4; TRBD1 matches 7 bases. V lost 2 bases, J lost 0 bases, and 4 bases stayed unmatched. Germline CDR1 is SGHNT and CDR2 is YYREEE (reference sequence). This CDR3 contains 16 residues.

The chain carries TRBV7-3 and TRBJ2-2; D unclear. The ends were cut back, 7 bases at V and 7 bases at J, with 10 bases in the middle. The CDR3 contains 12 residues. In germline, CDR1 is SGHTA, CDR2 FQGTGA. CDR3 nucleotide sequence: TGTGCCAGCAAACATCCGCACGGGGAGCTGTTTTTT. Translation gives CASKHPHGELFF.

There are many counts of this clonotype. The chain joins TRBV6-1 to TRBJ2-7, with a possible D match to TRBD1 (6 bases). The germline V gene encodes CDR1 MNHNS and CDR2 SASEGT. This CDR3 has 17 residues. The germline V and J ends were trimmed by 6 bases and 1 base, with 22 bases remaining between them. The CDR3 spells CASRVTGQPFPSYEQYF. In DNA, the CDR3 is TGTGCCAGCAGGGTAACAGGACAGCCGTTTCCATCCTACGAGCAGTACTTC.

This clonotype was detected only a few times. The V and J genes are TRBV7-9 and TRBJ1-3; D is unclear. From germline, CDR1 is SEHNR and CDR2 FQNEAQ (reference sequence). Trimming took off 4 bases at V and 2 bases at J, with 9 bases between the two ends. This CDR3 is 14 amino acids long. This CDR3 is CASSSSRAGNTIYF. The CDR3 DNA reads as TGTGCCAGCAGCTCCTCACGAGCTGGAAACACCATATATTTT.

This chain's CDR3 is CASSQDLGSKETQYF. The CDR3 DNA follows: TGTGCCAGCAGCCAAGATCTGGGAAGCAAGGAGACCCAGTACTTC. V and J are TRBV14 and TRBJ2-5; no definite D call. With 0 bases removed from V and 5 bases from J, the gap between germline ends came to 13 bases. Germline CDR1 SGHDN, CDR2 FVKESK. This CDR3 region has 15 residues.

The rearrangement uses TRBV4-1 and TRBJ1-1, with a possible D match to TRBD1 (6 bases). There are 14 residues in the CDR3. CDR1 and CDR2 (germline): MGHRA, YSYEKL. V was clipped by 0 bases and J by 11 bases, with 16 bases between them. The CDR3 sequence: CASSQDQQGPWAFF. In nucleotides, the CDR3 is TGCGCCAGCAGCCAAGATCAACAGGGCCCCTGGGCTTTCTTT.

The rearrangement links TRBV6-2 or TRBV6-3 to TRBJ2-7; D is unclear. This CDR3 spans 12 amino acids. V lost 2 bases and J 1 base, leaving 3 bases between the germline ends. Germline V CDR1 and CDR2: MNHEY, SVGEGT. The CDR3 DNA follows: TGTGCCAGCAGTTACAGATCCTACGAGCAGTACGTC. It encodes CASSYRSYEQYV.

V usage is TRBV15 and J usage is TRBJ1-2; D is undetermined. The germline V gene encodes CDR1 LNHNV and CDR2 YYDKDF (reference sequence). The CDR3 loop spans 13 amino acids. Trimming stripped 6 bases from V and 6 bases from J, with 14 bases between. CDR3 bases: TGTGCCACCAGTCCTTATGAGGCCCATGGCTACACCTTC. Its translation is CATSPYEAHGYTF.

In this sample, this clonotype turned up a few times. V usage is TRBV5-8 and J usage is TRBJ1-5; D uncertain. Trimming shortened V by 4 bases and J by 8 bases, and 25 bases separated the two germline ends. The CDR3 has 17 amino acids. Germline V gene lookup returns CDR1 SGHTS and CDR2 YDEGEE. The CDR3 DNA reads TGTGCCAGCAGCGTGGGAGCCCGTCTTGCAATTCAGGAGCCCCAGCATTTT. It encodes CASSVGARLAIQEPQHF.

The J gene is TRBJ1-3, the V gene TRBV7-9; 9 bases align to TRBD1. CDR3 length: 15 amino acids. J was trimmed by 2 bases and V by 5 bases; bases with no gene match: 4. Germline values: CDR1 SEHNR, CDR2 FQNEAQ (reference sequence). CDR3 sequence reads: CASSDTGGPGNTIYF. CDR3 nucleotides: TGTGCCAGCAGCGATACAGGGGGCCCTGGAAACACCATATATTTT.

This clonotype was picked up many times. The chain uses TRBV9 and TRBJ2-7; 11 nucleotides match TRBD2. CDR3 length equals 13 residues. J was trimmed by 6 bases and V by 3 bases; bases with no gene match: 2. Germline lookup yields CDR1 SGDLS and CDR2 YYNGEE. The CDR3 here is CASSAGTSGEQYV. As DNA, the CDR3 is TGTGCCAGCAGCGCCGGGACTAGCGGCGAGCAGTACGTC.

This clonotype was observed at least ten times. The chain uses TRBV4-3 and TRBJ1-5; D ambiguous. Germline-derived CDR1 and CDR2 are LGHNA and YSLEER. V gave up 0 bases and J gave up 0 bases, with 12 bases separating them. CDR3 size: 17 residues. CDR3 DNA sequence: TGCGCCAGCAGCCAAGATCGCATTTTAGATAGCAATCAGCCCCAGCATTTT. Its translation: CASSQDRILDSNQPQHF.

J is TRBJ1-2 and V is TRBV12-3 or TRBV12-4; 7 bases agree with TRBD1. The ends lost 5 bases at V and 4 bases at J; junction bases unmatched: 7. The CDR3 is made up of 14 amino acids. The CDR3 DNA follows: TGTGCCAGCAGTCGAGCGACAGGGATCTATGGCTACACCTTC. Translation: CASSRATGIYGYTF.

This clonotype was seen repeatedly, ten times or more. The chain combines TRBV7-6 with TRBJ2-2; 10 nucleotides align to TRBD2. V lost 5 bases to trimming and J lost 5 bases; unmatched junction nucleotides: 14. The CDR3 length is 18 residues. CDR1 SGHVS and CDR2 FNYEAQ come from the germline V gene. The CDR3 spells CASSPTVLAGDGTGELFF. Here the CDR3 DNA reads TGTGCCAGCAGCCCGACTGTCCTAGCGGGGGACGGAACCGGGGAGCTGTTTTTT. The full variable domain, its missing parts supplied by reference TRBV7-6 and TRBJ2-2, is GAGVSQSPRYKVTKRGQDVALRCDPISGHVSLYWYRQALGQGPEFLTYFNYEAQQDKSGLPNDRFSAERPEGSISTLTIQRTEQRDSAMYRCASSPTVLAGDGTGELFFGEGSRLTVL.

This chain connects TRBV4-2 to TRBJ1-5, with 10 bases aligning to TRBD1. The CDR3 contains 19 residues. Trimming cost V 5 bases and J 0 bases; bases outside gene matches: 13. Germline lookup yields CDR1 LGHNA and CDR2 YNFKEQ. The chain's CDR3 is CASSTLDRGWDPSNQPQHF. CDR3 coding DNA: TGTGCCAGCAGCACCTTGGACAGGGGGTGGGACCCTAGCAATCAGCCCCAGCATTTT.

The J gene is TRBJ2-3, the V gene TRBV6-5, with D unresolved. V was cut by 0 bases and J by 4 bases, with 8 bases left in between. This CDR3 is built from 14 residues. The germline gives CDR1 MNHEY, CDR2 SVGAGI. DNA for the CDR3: TGTGCCAGCAGTTACTCCAGCCGACCAGATACGCAGTATTTT. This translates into CASSYSSRPDTQYF.

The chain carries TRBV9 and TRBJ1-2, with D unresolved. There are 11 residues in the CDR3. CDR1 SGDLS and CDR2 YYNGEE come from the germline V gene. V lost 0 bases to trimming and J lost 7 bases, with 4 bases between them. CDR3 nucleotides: TGTGCCAGCAGCGTAGCCCTTGGCTACACCTTC. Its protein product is CASSVALGYTF.

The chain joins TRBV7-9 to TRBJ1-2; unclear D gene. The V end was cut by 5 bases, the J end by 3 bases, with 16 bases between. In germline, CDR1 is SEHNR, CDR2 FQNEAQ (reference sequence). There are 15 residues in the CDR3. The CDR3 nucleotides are TGTGCCAGCAGCCCGGGCGAAGGATCACACTATGGCTACACCTTC. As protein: CASSPGEGSHYGYTF.

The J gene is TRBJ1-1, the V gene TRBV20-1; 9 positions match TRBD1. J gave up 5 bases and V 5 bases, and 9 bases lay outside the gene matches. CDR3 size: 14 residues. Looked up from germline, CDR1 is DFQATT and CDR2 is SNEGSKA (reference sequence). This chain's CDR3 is CSAPQQGAGTEAFF. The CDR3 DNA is TGCAGTGCTCCCCAACAGGGGGCAGGGACTGAAGCTTTCTTT.

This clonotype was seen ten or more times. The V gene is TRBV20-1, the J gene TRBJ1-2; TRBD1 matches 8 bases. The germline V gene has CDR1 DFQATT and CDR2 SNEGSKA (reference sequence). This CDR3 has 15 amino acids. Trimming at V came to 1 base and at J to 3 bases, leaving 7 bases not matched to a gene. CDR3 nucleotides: TGCAGTGCTAGAGTAACGGACAGGGCTTACTATGGCTACACCTTC. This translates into CSARVTDRAYYGYTF.